This is a list of T cell receptor beta chains from one sample in a study of OX40 agonist ivuxolimab in advanced cancers. The data were produced by immunoSEQ multiplex PCR, yet TCRdb's version contains in-frame clones alone and is incomplete. The sample holds about 50,000 clones; 70% to 90% are singletons and the top ten take less than 0.75%. The sample was CD4+ or CD8+ T cells sorted from blood, taken in a trial of the OX40 agonist ivuxolimab. These receptors originate from an adult with an advanced solid tumor such as melanoma, head and neck, liver or kidney cancer. Each CDR3 is given with its conserved first and last residue. D genes are given only for firm matches. Expanded clones get a size class; other rows say once, few or many, or leave the size out.

d_call	v_call	clone_size	j_call	cdr3_nt	cdr3_aa
TRBD2	TRBV19	NA	TRBJ2-1	TGTGCCAGTAGTCTTACCGGGACTAGCAAATGGAATGAGCAGTTCTTC	CASSLTGTSKWNEQFF
NA	TRBV2	NA	TRBJ2-7	TGTGCCAGCAGTGAAGCAAGGGCGGGGGAGCAGTACTTC	CASSEARAGEQYF
NA	TRBV2	NA	TRBJ1-1	TGTGCCAGCAGTGGATTCAGGATGAACACTGAAGCTTTCTTT	CASSGFRMNTEAFF
NA	TRBV5-1	NA	TRBJ2-7	TGCGCCAGCAGCTTATCCGCTAGCGTCTCCTACGAGCAGTACTTC	CASSLSASVSYEQYF
NA	TRBV6-5	NA	TRBJ1-1	TGTGCCAGCAGGGACATTCTCATGAACACTGAAGCTTTCTTT	CASRDILMNTEAFF
NA	TRBV2	NA	TRBJ2-5	TGTGCCAGCAGTGTGCCTCCCAGGGCCCAGTACTTC	CASSVPPRAQYF
NA	TRBV30	NA	TRBJ1-2	TGTGCCTGGAATCAACCGGGACCTAATGGCTACACCTTC	CAWNQPGPNGYTF
TRBD2	TRBV6-1	NA	TRBJ2-1	TGTGCCAGCAGTGCCCTAGCGGGAGGCCCGAGCTCCTACAATGAGCAGTTCTTC	CASSALAGGPSSYNEQFF
NA	TRBV29-1	NA	TRBJ1-2	TGCAGCGTTCGGAGGGTGGGATTAGGGGGCTACACCTTC	CSVRRVGLGGYTF
NA	TRBV5-1	few	TRBJ1-1	TGCGCCAGCAGCTTGGGGCCCCGCCCGGGGTACACTGAAGCTTTCTTT	CASSLGPRPGYTEAFF
NA	TRBV19	NA	TRBJ1-5	TGTGCCAGTAACCCGGGCGGCGGCGCCAATCAGCCCCAGCATTTT	CASNPGGGANQPQHF
NA	TRBV5-6	NA	TRBJ2-5	TGTGCCAGCAGCCGTGAAGAGACCCAGTACTTC	CASSREETQYF
NA	TRBV14	NA	TRBJ1-5	TGTGCCAGCAGCCAAGACCGGGACAACAATCAGCCCCAGCATTTT	CASSQDRDNNQPQHF
TRBD2	TRBV5-4	NA	TRBJ2-1	TGTGCCAGCAGCTCCCCCGGGACTAGCGGCGAGCAGTTCTTC	CASSSPGTSGEQFF
TRBD1	TRBV11-2	once	TRBJ2-1	TGTGCCAGCAGCCCCACAGGGGGGCGCTCCGGACGTGGTGGTGAGCAGTTCTTC	CASSPTGGRSGRGGEQFF
TRBD1	TRBV18	NA	TRBJ1-4	TGTGCCAGCTCACCTCGGACAGGGGTTAATGAAAAACTGTTTTTT	CASSPRTGVNEKLFF
TRBD2	TRBV28	NA	TRBJ2-1	TGTGCCAGCAGGCCTACTAGCGGGAGGTCCTACAATGAGCAGTTCTTC	CASRPTSGRSYNEQFF
NA	TRBV6-5	NA	TRBJ2-5	TGTGCCAGCAGTCCCCGGGCCGCGGCGTGGGAGACCCAGTACTTC	CASSPRAAAWETQYF
TRBD1	TRBV10-3	NA	TRBJ1-2	TGTGCCATCAGTGATCCGGGACAGGGAAACTATGGCTACACCTTC	CAISDPGQGNYGYTF
NA	TRBV28	NA	TRBJ1-1	TGTGCCAGCAGTCCAGACAGCGTAAGGACTGAAGCTTTCTTT	CASSPDSVRTEAFF
TRBD1	TRBV19	NA	TRBJ2-2	TGTGCCAGCACACAGGGGCGGAACACCGGGGAGCTGTTTTTT	CASTQGRNTGELFF
NA	TRBV10-3	few	TRBJ2-7	TGTGCCGCCGGACAATCGTACCACGAGCAGTACTTC	CAAGQSYHEQYF
NA	TRBV28	NA	TRBJ1-5	TGTGCCACCTCAGTCCATGGGGACTACAATCAGCCCCAGCATTTT	CATSVHGDYNQPQHF
NA	TRBV15	NA	TRBJ2-3	TGTGCCACCAGCCTTGGGGCAGATACGCAGTATTTT	CATSLGADTQYF
NA	TRBV7-9	NA	TRBJ2-2	TGTGCCAGCAGCTTAGATGGGGAGCTGTTTTTT	CASSLDGELFF
NA	TRBV6-5	NA	TRBJ2-2	TGTGCCAGCAGTCCACTGCCAGGGGGGACCGGGGAGCTGTTTTTT	CASSPLPGGTGELFF
TRBD1	TRBV6-6	NA	TRBJ2-2	TGTGCCAGTCTGGACAGGGGGAGGGCCGGGGAGCTGTTTTTT	CASLDRGRAGELFF
TRBD2	TRBV5-1	NA	TRBJ2-1	TGCGCCAGCAGCCCGTGGGCTAGCGGGAGGTCTCGTACCTACAATGAGCAGTTCTTC	CASSPWASGRSRTYNEQFF
TRBD2	TRBV19	NA	TRBJ2-1	TGTGCCAGTAGTCTAACTAGCGGCAACTACAATGAGCAGTTCTTC	CASSLTSGNYNEQFF
TRBD1	TRBV4-1	NA	TRBJ1-3	TGCGCCAGCAGCCCGACAGGGGCTAGGGACACCATATATTTT	CASSPTGARDTIYF
NA	TRBV11-3	NA	TRBJ1-2	TGTGCCAGCAGCCCCCGGGACGTGGGTGGCTACACCTTC	CASSPRDVGGYTF
NA	TRBV6-6	NA	TRBJ2-7	TGTGCCAGCAGTTTTTCAAGACAGGAAAGCTCCTACGAGCAGTACTTC	CASSFSRQESSYEQYF
NA	TRBV28	NA	TRBJ1-1	TGTGCCAGCAGTTGGGGGGGGGCGTCCCTCACTGAAGCTTTCTTT	CASSWGGASLTEAFF
TRBD2	TRBV18	NA	TRBJ2-7	TGTGCCAGCTCACCAACTAGCGGTGCCTACGAGCAGTACTTC	CASSPTSGAYEQYF
TRBD1	TRBV5-6	NA	TRBJ2-7	TGTGCCAGCAGCTTTGGACGGGGACAGCTGTACGAGCAGTACTTC	CASSFGRGQLYEQYF
TRBD2	TRBV18	NA	TRBJ2-1	TGTGCCAGCTCACCTCGGCTAGCGGGAAGCAATGAGCAGTTCTTC	CASSPRLAGSNEQFF
NA	TRBV7-8	NA	TRBJ2-5	TGTGCCAGCAGCTTTACTGGGACCGGGGAGACCCAGTACTTC	CASSFTGTGETQYF
NA	TRBV5-4	NA	TRBJ2-1	TGTGCCAGCAGGGGGGACGAGCGGAGTTCCTACAATGAGCAGTTCTTC	CASRGDERSSYNEQFF